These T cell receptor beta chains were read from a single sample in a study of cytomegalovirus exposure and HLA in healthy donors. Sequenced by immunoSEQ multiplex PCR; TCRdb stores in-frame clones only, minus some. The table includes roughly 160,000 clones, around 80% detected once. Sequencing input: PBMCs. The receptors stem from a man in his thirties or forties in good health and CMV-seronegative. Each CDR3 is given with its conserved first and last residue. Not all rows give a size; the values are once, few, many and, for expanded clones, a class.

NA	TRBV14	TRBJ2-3	CASSLTSGRTTDTQYF
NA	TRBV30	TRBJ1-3	CAWSVRGGSGNTIYF
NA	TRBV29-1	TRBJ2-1	CSVVGLAGEDSYNEQFF
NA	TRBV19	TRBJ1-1	CASSWQGQVNTEAFF
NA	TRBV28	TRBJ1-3	CASWGGDRGNTIYF
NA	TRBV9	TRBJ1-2	CASSPRTGGNYGYTF
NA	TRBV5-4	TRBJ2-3	CASSSIEVISADTQYF
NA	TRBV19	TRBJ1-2	CASSIVGERSYTF
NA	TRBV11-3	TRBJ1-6	CASRVVRAGKPLHF
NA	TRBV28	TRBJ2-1	CASSLLTSGPFF
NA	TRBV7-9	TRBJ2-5	CASSSRDRRKETQYF
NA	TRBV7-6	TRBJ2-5	CASSLVVKGAGAFQETQYF
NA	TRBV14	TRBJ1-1	CASSQDGQMNTEAFF
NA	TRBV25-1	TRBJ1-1	CASSELRGEAFF
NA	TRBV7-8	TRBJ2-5	CASTRGVETQYF
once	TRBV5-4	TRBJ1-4	CASSLAGGSGEKLFF
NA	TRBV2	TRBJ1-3	CASSDGGWAGNTIYF
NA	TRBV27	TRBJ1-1	CASSLIGDLWNTEAFF
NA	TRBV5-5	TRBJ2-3	CASSLGTGWKDTQYF
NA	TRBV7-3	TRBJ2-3	CASSFPIGRGSTDTQYF
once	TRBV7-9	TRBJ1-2	CASSPGTGGDYGYTF
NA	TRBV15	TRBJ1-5	CATSRDQGQRNQPQHF
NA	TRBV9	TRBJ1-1	CASSVGDTNTEAFF
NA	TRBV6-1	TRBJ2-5	CASRNRQQETQYF
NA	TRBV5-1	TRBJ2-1	CASSISGTRTHNEQFF
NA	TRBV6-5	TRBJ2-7	CASSLGVAGEQYF
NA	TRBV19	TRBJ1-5	CASSIKGTQANSNQPQHF